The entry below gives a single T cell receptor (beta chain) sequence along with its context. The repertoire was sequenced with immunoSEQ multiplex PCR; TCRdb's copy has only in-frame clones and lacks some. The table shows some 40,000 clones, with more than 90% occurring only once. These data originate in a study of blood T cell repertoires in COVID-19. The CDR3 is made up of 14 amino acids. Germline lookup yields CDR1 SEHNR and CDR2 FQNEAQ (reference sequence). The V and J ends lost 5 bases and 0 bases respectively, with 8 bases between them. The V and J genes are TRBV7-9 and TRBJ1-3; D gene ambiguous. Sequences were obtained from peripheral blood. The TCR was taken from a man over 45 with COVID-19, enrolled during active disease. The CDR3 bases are TGTGCCAGCAGCCCCTCCCGCTCTGGAAACACCATATATTTT. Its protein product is CASSPSRSGNTIYF.